One and the same sample provided the 9 T cell receptor beta chains below, sequenced in a study of regulatory T cells in long-lasting Graves disease. Noted time point: persistent/refractory GD, antithyroid drugs over 5 years with positive TRAb. PBMC RNA was the source of the TCR library. Library construction for TCR beta used iRepertoire HTBI primers and Arm-PCR of CDR3 regions. TCRdb recomputed calls from the multiplex PCR reads with MiXCR, one row per CDR3 protein. The data show about 450,000 distinct CDR3 sequences, around a quarter seen once. This specimen consisted of peripheral blood mononuclear cells (PBMCs), obtained when the disease was refractory, from a patient treated with antithyroid drugs. These TCRs come from a female donor with Graves disease.

This clonotype was counted at least ten times. CDR3 amino acids: CASSLARAGSEQYF. The CDR3 coding sequence is TGTGCCAGCAGTTTAGCGCGGGCAGGAAGCGAGCAGTACTTC. The chain is built from TRBV12-3 or TRBV12-4 and TRBJ2-7; D may be TRBD2 (5 bases). Trimming stripped 0 bases from V and 6 bases from J, with 12 bases between. CDR3 length: 14 residues.

The rearrangement links TRBV20-1 to TRBJ2-7, with 7 bases fitting TRBD2. The trim removed 1 base at V and 3 bases at J, leaving 9 bases unmatched. The CDR3 consists of 15 residues. Looked up from germline, CDR1 is DFQATT and CDR2 is SNEGSKA (reference sequence). DNA of the CDR3: TGCAGTGCTAGAGGGGAACGGGCTAGCGGCTACGAGCAGTACTTC. Its translation: CSARGERASGYEQYF.

The chain recombines TRBV7-2 with TRBJ1-2, with 10 positions matching TRBD1. The CDR3 is made up of 15 amino acids. Losses at the gene ends were 4 bases for V and 5 bases for J; bases not matched to a gene: 7. Germline assignment: CDR1 SGHTA and CDR2 FQGNSA. CDR3 sequence: CASSSRTGGPYGYTF. Here the CDR3 DNA reads TGTGCCAGCAGCTCCCGGACAGGGGGGCCGTATGGCTACACCTTC.

The chain carries TRBV5-1 and TRBJ1-1; TRBD1 is a possible D gene (6 bases). V was pared by 4 bases and J by 6 bases, with 13 bases between. Germline V gene sequence: CDR1 SGHRS, CDR2 YFSETQ. This CDR3 has 13 amino acids. The chain's CDR3 is CASSLGGKAEAFF. As DNA, the CDR3 is TGCGCCAGCAGCCTAGGGGGGAAAGCTGAAGCTTTCTTT.

This clonotype was seen more than once but under ten times. This chain joins TRBV29-1 and TRBJ2-7; D gene unclear. Trimming pared 6 bases from V and 4 bases from J, leaving 10 bases between. Germline CDR1 and CDR2: SQVTM and ANQGSEA. The CDR3 sequence is 11 residues long. The CDR3 reads CSVSGEYEQYF. CDR3 nucleotides: TGCAGCGTCTCCGGCGAGTACGAGCAGTACTTC.

The V call is TRBV5-6, the J call TRBJ1-5, with unresolved D. V was pared by 1 base and J by 5 bases, with 10 bases between. The CDR3 length is 14 residues. The V gene's germline CDR1 is SGHDT and CDR2 YYEEEE. The chain's CDR3 is CASSLSGKDQPQHF. The CDR3 nucleotides are TGTGCCAGCAGCTTGTCCGGGAAGGATCAGCCCCAGCATTTT.

This clonotype was found once. A junction end diverges from the germline sequence, so it may reflect a read error. The chain recombines TRBV6-1 with TRBJ2-3; D gene unclear. The CDR3 extends over 11 amino acids. Per the germline V gene, CDR1 is MNHNS and CDR2 is SASEGT. The CDR3 spells CASRNTYTQYF. CDR3 sequence (DNA): TGTGCCAGCAGAAACACATATACGCAGTATTTT.

The chain couples TRBV11-2 to TRBJ2-7, with TRBD1 identical over 8 bases. The CDR3 sequence is 16 residues long. Germline V gene data show CDR1 as SGHAT and CDR2 as FQNNGV. V was clipped by 1 base and J by 0 bases; unmatched bases: 5. DNA of the CDR3: TGTGCCAGCAGCTTAGTCTCCCAGGGGGCCTCCTACGAGCAGTACTTC. It yields the protein CASSLVSQGASYEQYF.

This clonotype was found many times. The chain has TRBV3-1 and TRBJ1-2; no firm D call. The CDR3 sequence is 16 residues long. Trimming removed 4 bases at V and 1 base at J, with 16 bases between. Looked up from germline, CDR1 is LGHDT and CDR2 is YNNKEL (reference sequence). Here the CDR3 reads CASSRRGRGGNYGYTF. The CDR3, as DNA: TGTGCCAGCAGCCGACGCGGGCGGGGAGGTAACTATGGCTACACCTTC.